The sequence of this TCR beta chain was determined in a study of CD4+ T cells in melanoma. General observations from the study: Diverse differentiation states were reported for melanoma neoantigen-specific CD4+ T cells. CD8+ T cell, macrophage and B cell function reportedly correlated with neoantigen-specific CD4+ T cells.

Concerning this clone itself: The antigen remains undetermined.

Trimming took off 3 bases at V and 5 bases at J, with 10 bases between the two ends. Germline V gene data show CDR1 as LNHDA and CDR2 as SQIVND (reference sequence). This CDR3 spans 13 amino acids. The assay was immunoSEQ multiplex PCR, and TCRdb's table has in-frame clones only and misses some. This sample yields about 13,000 clones, of which about 70% are seen a single time; around 9.9% belongs to the top ten. Sample: cells from a culture (not recorded whether cultured in vitro). The TCR was taken from a human donor with melanoma. This chain links TRBV19 with TRBJ2-5, with D hard to call. CDR3 residues: CASSILGLETQYF. Written as DNA, the CDR3 is TGTGCCAGTAGTATCCTGGGGTTGGAGACCCAGTACTTC.